Following are 3 T cell receptor beta chains from one sample sequenced in a study of T cells in Graves' hyperthyroidism and ophthalmopathy. The source material, RNA transcripts, was used to amplify TCR beta CDR3 regions. Carried out on the TCR CDR3, a first-round RT-PCR used the HTBI primer set. One entry per CDR3 protein results from TCRdb running MiXCR on the multiplex PCR reads. The data hold hundreds of thousands of distinct CDR3 sequences, with roughly 40% observed a single time. Sequencing was done on a sample of blood. These receptor sequences come from a man aged 18 to 29 with Graves' hyperthyroidism.

This clonotype was seen ten or more times. The V gene is TRBV7-3, the J gene TRBJ1-6; D uncertain. CDR1 is SGHTA, CDR2 FQGTGA, per germline. The CDR3 is 15 residues long. The V end lost 2 bases, the J end lost 8 bases, and 13 bases lay between the germline ends. The CDR3 is CASSLQGSDYSPLHF. The DNA of the CDR3 is TGTGCCAGCAGCTTACAAGGTTCCGATTATTCACCCCTCCACTTT. Variable domain in full (rest from reference TRBV7-3 and TRBJ1-6): GAGVSQTPSNKVTEKGKYVELRCDPISGHTALYWYRQSLGQGPEFLIYFQGTGAADDSGLPNDRFFAVRPEGSVSTLKIQRTERGDSAVYLCASSLQGSDYSPLHFGNGTRLTVT.

This chain joins TRBV29-1 and TRBJ2-6, with unresolved D. V was shortened by 8 bases and J by 0 bases, with 8 bases between the two germline ends. This CDR3 has 13 residues. CDR1 is SQVTM, CDR2 ANQGSEA, per germline. CDR3: CSSDGSGANVLTF. The CDR3 bases are TGCAGCTCGGATGGCTCTGGGGCCAACGTCCTGACTTTC. The full variable domain, with the rest looked up from reference TRBV29-1 and TRBJ2-6, is SAVISQKPSRDICQRGTSLTIQCQVDSQVTMMFWYRQQPGQSLTLIATANQGSEATYESGFVIDKFPISRPNLTFSTLTVSNMSPEDSSIYLCSSDGSGANVLTFGAGSRLTVL.

This clonotype was found many times. A much larger clone differs from this one at a single base, so this may be a read error. J is TRBJ1-2 and V is TRBV12-3 or TRBV12-4, with 7 bases identical to TRBD1. The CDR3 consists of 12 residues. J gave up 3 bases and V 6 bases, and 1 base lay outside the gene matches. Here the CDR3 DNA reads TGTGCCAGCAGACAGGGGCACTATGGCTACACCTTC. Translating gives CASRQGHYGYTF.